Below, 28 T cell receptor beta chains from the same sample are listed, as sequenced in a study of blood T cell repertoires in COVID-19. TCRdb keeps only in-frame clones here, not all; method: immunoSEQ multiplex PCR. Among 95,000 to 110,000 clones listed, 85% to 90% were seen once. The sequencing sample was made of peripheral blood. The receptor source for this set is a human donor in a cohort sampled during active COVID-19.

The table lists this clone with a count of one. The chain is built from TRBV6-1 and TRBJ1-2; D unclear. Trimming took 0 bases from V and 2 from J, leaving 7 bases between them. Germline-derived CDR1 and CDR2 are MNHNS and SASEGT. The CDR3 totals 14 residues. This CDR3 reads CASSEASQNYGYTF. The CDR3 region has the DNA TGTGCCAGCAGTGAAGCGTCCCAAAACTATGGCTACACCTTC.

The genes are TRBV18 and TRBJ1-4, with 7 bases identical to TRBD1. Germline CDR1 KGHSH, CDR2 LQKENI. V lost 6 bases and J lost 3; bases outside the gene matches: 7. This CDR3 region has 15 residues. The CDR3 is CASSQTGQANEKLFF. In DNA, the CDR3 is TGTGCCAGCTCTCAGACAGGGCAAGCTAATGAAAAACTGTTTTTT. Full variable domain (remainder filled in from reference TRBV18 and TRBJ1-4): NAGVMQNPRHLVRRRGQEARLRCSPMKGHSHVYWYRQLPEEGLKFMVYLQKENIIDESGMPKERFSAEFPKEGPSILRIQQVVRGDSAAYFCASSQTGQANEKLFFGSGTQLSVL.

This chain connects TRBV5-8 to TRBJ2-5; 7 bases map to TRBD1. J gave up 2 bases and V 1 base, and 5 bases lay outside the gene matches. The CDR3 spans 15 residues. Germline assignment: CDR1 SGHTS and CDR2 YDEGEE. CDR3 DNA sequence: TGTGCCAGCAGCTTGTACAGGGGATTGCAAGAGACCCAGTACTTC. Amino acids: CASSLYRGLQETQYF.

This sequence joins TRBV9 and TRBJ2-4, with 10 bases aligning to TRBD1. Germline trimming cut 4 bases from V and 8 bases from J; bases unmatched to any gene: 6. Germline-derived CDR1 and CDR2 are SGDLS and YYNGEE. CDR3 length: 14 residues. CDR3 in amino acids: CASSPRTGGHIQYF. The CDR3 DNA is TGTGCCAGCAGCCCTCGGACAGGGGGACACATTCAGTACTTC.

J is TRBJ1-2 and V is TRBV30; D gene uncertain. Trimming shortened V by 4 bases and J by 4 bases, and 13 bases separated the two germline ends. Germline V CDR1 and CDR2: GTSNPN, SVGIG (reference sequence). The CDR3 is 13 amino acids. The CDR3 DNA sequence: TGTGCCTGGAAAAACAGCAACTCCTATGGCTACACCTTC. It specifies CAWKNSNSYGYTF.

This chain links TRBV6-5 with TRBJ2-4, with TRBD1 identical over 9 bases. CDR3 length: 15 amino acids. CDR1 and CDR2 (germline): MNHEY, SVGAGI. V trimming: 5 bases; J trimming: 7 bases; junction bases outside the gene matches: 9. The CDR3 loop is CASSTQQGAENIQYF. CDR3 bases: TGTGCCAGCAGTACCCAACAGGGGGCAGAGAACATTCAGTACTTC.

The chain employs TRBV5-8 and TRBJ1-5, with 9 bases that match TRBD1. V lost 4 bases to trimming and J lost 1 base; unmatched junction nucleotides: 3. Germline V gene lookup returns CDR1 SGHTS and CDR2 YDEGEE. There are 15 residues in the CDR3. The CDR3, as DNA: TGTGCCAGCAGCAGAGACAGGGGGAGCAATCAGCCCCAGCATTTT. Its protein product is CASSRDRGSNQPQHF.

The chain combines TRBV7-6 with TRBJ2-1, with D possibly matching TRBD1 (6 bases). V lost 5 bases and J lost 4, with 15 bases in between. Germline V gene data show CDR1 as SGHVS and CDR2 as FNYEAQ. This CDR3 region has 15 residues. This CDR3 is CASSRAGDPYNEQFF. CDR3 nucleotide sequence: TGTGCCAGCAGCCGCGCAGGGGACCCATACAATGAGCAGTTCTTC.

The chain carries TRBV6-6 and TRBJ2-1, with D maybe TRBD2 (6 bases). Trimming removed 6 bases from V and 8 bases from J, with 23 bases in between. CDR3 length equals 16 residues. CDR1 and CDR2 (germline): MNHNY, SVGAGI (reference sequence). CDR3 protein: CASSLRGASVKDEQFF. For the CDR3, the DNA is TGTGCCAGCAGCCTCCGAGGGGCTAGCGTTAAGGATGAGCAGTTCTTC.

This clone was picked up one time. V is TRBV5-1 and J is TRBJ1-2; tentative D call: TRBD1 (5 bases). V was shortened by 0 bases and J by 8 bases, with 11 bases between the two germline ends. Per the germline V gene, CDR1 is SGHRS and CDR2 is YFSETQ. The CDR3 sequence is 13 residues long. DNA for the CDR3: TGCGCCAGCAGCTTGGACCCAGGGATGGGCTACACCTTC. It is translated as CASSLDPGMGYTF.

Only one count was recorded for this clone. V is TRBV7-9 and J is TRBJ2-7, with TRBD2 matching 9 bases. CDR1 and CDR2 from the germline V gene are SEHNR and FQNEAQ (reference sequence). The CDR3 consists of 13 residues. The V segment lost 5 bases and the J segment 4 bases; nucleotides outside the gene matches: 3. CDR3 protein: CASSPTSGYEQYF. CDR3 bases: TGTGCCAGCAGCCCGACTAGCGGTTACGAGCAGTACTTC.

This chain connects TRBV7-8 to TRBJ1-2, with 8 bases lining up with TRBD1. Germline CDR1 SGHVS, CDR2 FQNEAQ. The CDR3 is 14 residues long. V trimming: 2 bases; J trimming: 6 bases; junction bases outside the gene matches: 5. The CDR3 loop is CASSLKDRVDGYTF. DNA for the CDR3: TGTGCCAGCAGCTTAAAGGACAGGGTGGATGGCTACACCTTC.

V gene TRBV18 combines with J gene TRBJ2-1; possibly TRBD2 for D (5 bases). Germline V gene lookup returns CDR1 KGHSH and CDR2 LQKENI. V lost 3 bases to trimming and J lost 2 bases, with 17 bases between them. The CDR3 runs 17 residues. For the CDR3, the DNA is TGTGCCAGCTCACCCGGCCTAGCCACTCTTACCTACAATGAGCAGTTCTTC. It encodes CASSPGLATLTYNEQFF.

The chain couples TRBV9 to TRBJ2-4; TRBD2 agrees at 10 bases. Trimming took 7 bases from V and 9 from J; bases not matched to a gene: 10. CDR1 and CDR2 from the germline V gene are SGDLS and YYNGEE. The CDR3 extends over 14 amino acids. The CDR3 sequence: CASGSGRADSIQYF. As DNA, the CDR3 is TGTGCCAGCGGAAGCGGGAGGGCCGACTCCATTCAGTACTTC. Full variable domain (remainder filled in from reference TRBV9 and TRBJ2-4): DSGVTQTPKHLITATGQRVTLRCSPRSGDLSVYWYQQSLDQGLQFLIQYYNGEERAKGNILERFSAQQFPDLHSELNLSSLELGDSALYFCASGSGRADSIQYFGAGTRLSVL.

The chain carries TRBV27 and TRBJ2-1; 10 bases are shared with TRBD1. Per germline, CDR1 MNHEY and CDR2 SMNVEV (reference sequence). Unmatched junction bases numbered 11, after V lost 7 bases and J lost 5 bases. The CDR3 loop spans 16 amino acids. The CDR3 sequence: CASIKRQGAFNNEQFF. The CDR3 DNA reads TGTGCCAGCATAAAACGACAGGGGGCGTTTAACAATGAGCAGTTCTTC.

In this sample, this clone turned up once. This chain uses TRBV11-3 with TRBJ2-5; D may be TRBD2 (7 bases). The CDR3 sequence is 13 residues long. V lost 3 bases, J lost 7 bases, and 12 bases lay in between. The germline CDR1 and CDR2 sequences are SGHNT and YENEEA. The CDR3 here is CASSFGGGGTQYF. For the CDR3, the DNA is TGTGCCAGCAGCTTCGGAGGGGGGGGGACCCAGTACTTC.

The chain couples TRBV4-1 to TRBJ2-3; D might be TRBD2 (6 bases). Trimming pared 4 bases from V and 0 bases from J, leaving 14 bases between. The CDR3 extends over 16 amino acids. Germline V gene sequence: CDR1 MGHRA, CDR2 YSYEKL. CDR3 in amino acids: CASSPGGASSTDTQYF. The CDR3 DNA sequence: TGCGCCAGCAGCCCAGGAGGGGCTTCCAGCACAGATACGCAGTATTTT.

This clone was seen only a few times. This chain links TRBV5-1 with TRBJ2-3; no clear D gene. This CDR3 contains 14 residues. V was pared by 0 bases and J by 2 bases, with 7 bases between. Germline CDR1 and CDR2: SGHRS and YFSETQ. CDR3 bases: TGCGCCAGCAGCTTGGACAGCACCACAGATACGCAGTATTTT. Amino acid sequence: CASSLDSTTDTQYF.

The gene calls are TRBV13 and TRBJ1-1, with D unresolved. Germline V gene lookup returns CDR1 PRHDT and CDR2 FYEKMQ (reference sequence). CDR3 size: 17 residues. Deletions cut 4 bases from V and 1 base from J, with 19 bases between. In DNA, the CDR3 is TGTGCCAGCAGCTCACCCCCAATGGAGGTAGGGAACACTGAAGCTTTCTTT. This translates into CASSSPPMEVGNTEAFF.

This clone was seen once. The chain carries TRBV6-5 and TRBJ1-2; no clear D. V lost 6 bases and J lost 6, with 11 bases in between. CDR3 length: 12 residues. Germline V CDR1 and CDR2: MNHEY, SVGAGI. DNA for the CDR3: TGTGCCAGCAGATCCGACATGAATGGCTACACCTTC. Protein sequence: CASRSDMNGYTF.

The CDR3 protein is CASKTGGWSSPLHF. For the CDR3, the DNA is TGCGCCAGTAAGACAGGGGGCTGGAGTTCACCCCTCCACTTT. This sequence joins TRBV5-1 and TRBJ1-6; 10 bases are shared with TRBD1. Germline CDR1 is SGHRS and CDR2 is YFSETQ. Germline trimming cut 8 bases from V and 9 bases from J; bases unmatched to any gene: 8. The CDR3 is made up of 14 amino acids.

The genes are TRBV6-6 and TRBJ2-3; D possibly uses TRBD1 or TRBD2 (7 bases each). Germline V gene data show CDR1 as MNHNY and CDR2 as SVGAGI (reference sequence). The germline V and J ends were trimmed by 5 bases and 10 bases, with 16 bases remaining between them. This CDR3 contains 13 residues. For the CDR3, the DNA is TGTGCCAGCAGTCAGGGGGGGGTAAGGGCGCAGTATTTT. Protein product: CASSQGGVRAQYF.

The rearrangement joins TRBV27 to TRBJ1-2; the D gene is possibly TRBD1 (6 bases). Trimming removed 6 bases at V and 2 bases at J, with 19 bases between. Looked up from germline, CDR1 is MNHEY and CDR2 is SMNVEV (reference sequence). The CDR3 is 16 amino acids. The DNA for the CDR3 is TGTGCCAGCAGCTTCCGCAGCCCACAGGGAAACTATGGCTACACCTTC. Its protein is CASSFRSPQGNYGYTF.

In its sample, this clone was seen a few times. The V gene is TRBV27, the J gene TRBJ2-7; a possible D gene is TRBD2 (6 bases). This CDR3 has 14 residues. Trimming removed 5 bases at V and 2 bases at J, with 13 bases between. Germline V gene sequence: CDR1 MNHEY, CDR2 SMNVEV (reference sequence). CDR3: CASSPRDGTYEQYF. The CDR3 nucleotides read TGTGCCAGCAGTCCGCGGGACGGAACCTACGAGCAGTACTTC.

This clone was observed once. The chain has TRBV14 and TRBJ2-2; TRBD2 might be the D (7 bases). V gave up 4 bases and J gave up 5 bases, with 17 bases separating them. The germline gives CDR1 SGHDN, CDR2 FVKESK. The CDR3 length is 16 residues. CDR3 amino acids: CASSPSGGPATGELFF. CDR3 nucleotides: TGTGCCAGCAGCCCCTCCGGGGGGCCCGCTACCGGGGAGCTGTTTTTT.

The chain links TRBV19 to TRBJ1-1; maybe TRBD1 (6 bases). V was cut by 10 bases and J by 11 bases, with 14 bases left in between. This CDR3 is built from 10 residues. CDR1 is LNHDA and CDR2 is SQIVND in the germline V gene (reference sequence). The CDR3 loop is CATRGFAAFF. Here the CDR3 DNA reads TGTGCCACCAGGGGTTTTGCGGCTTTCTTT.

The chain couples TRBV30 to TRBJ1-2; 8 bases match TRBD1. CDR1 is GTSNPN, CDR2 SVGIG, per germline (reference sequence). CDR3 size: 12 residues. J gave up 7 bases and V 2 bases, and 3 bases lay outside the gene matches. The CDR3 nucleotides are TGTGCCTGGAGTAGGGGACAGGCTGGCTACACCTTC. Protein: CAWSRGQAGYTF.

This CDR3 reads CASSLRTGGNSPLHF. The CDR3 DNA sequence: TGTGCCAGCAGCTTGCGGACAGGGGGAAATTCACCCCTCCACTTT. J is TRBJ1-6 and V is TRBV7-6, with 10 bases identical to TRBD1. V lost 3 bases to trimming and J lost 7 bases; unmatched junction nucleotides: 3. This CDR3 contains 15 residues. Germline CDR1 and CDR2: SGHVS and FNYEAQ.